This record covers a single T cell receptor (beta chain). Trimming shortened V by 4 bases and J by 8 bases, and 12 bases separated the two germline ends. The CDR3 covers 13 residues. The germline V gene has CDR1 LNHDA and CDR2 SQIVND (reference sequence). Target depth was 1 in 200,000 to 1 in 1 million T cells, about 10x per clonotype. The data were produced by immunoSEQ multiplex PCR, yet TCRdb's version contains in-frame clones alone and is incomplete. The data hold roughly 150,000 clones, with roughly 90% observed a single time. This entry comes from a study of cytotoxic CD8 clonotypes in ibrutinib-treated CLL. Roughly 2 micrograms of genomic DNA, which was extracted from cryopreserved PBMCs, served as the material used for the TCR beta libraries.

V usage is TRBV19 and J usage is TRBJ1-5; no reliable D call. Here the sequenced sample was PBMCs, taken at disease progression, from a patient treated with ibrutinib. The TCR sequence derives from a human donor with chronic lymphocytic leukemia. CDR3 nucleotides: TGTGCCAGTAGTAAGGGTAAGAACGAGCCCCAGCATTTT. It translates to CASSKGKNEPQHF.